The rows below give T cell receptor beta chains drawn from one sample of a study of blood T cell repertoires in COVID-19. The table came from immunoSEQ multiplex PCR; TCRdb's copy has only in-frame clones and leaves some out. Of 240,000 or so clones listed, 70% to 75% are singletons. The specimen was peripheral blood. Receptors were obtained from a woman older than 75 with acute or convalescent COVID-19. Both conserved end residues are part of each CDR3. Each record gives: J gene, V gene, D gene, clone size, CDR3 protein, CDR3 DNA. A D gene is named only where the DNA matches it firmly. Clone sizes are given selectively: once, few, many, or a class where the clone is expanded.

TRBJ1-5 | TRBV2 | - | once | CASSEVSRDQPQHF | TGTGCCAGCAGTGAAGTATCGAGGGATCAGCCCCAGCATTTT
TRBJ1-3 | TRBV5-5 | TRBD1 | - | CASSLREGTGVGNTIYF | TGTGCCAGCAGCCTACGGGAGGGGACAGGGGTTGGAAACACCATATATTTT
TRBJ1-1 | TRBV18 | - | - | CASSPGSTEAFF | TGTGCCAGCTCCCCGGGGAGCACTGAAGCTTTCTTT
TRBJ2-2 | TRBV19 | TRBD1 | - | CASRQTGTGTTGELFF | TGTGCCAGTAGGCAGACCGGGACAGGGACCACCGGGGAGCTGTTTTTT
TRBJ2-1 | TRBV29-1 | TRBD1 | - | CSSGTGRNEQFF | TGCAGCTCCGGGACAGGGAGGAATGAGCAGTTCTTC
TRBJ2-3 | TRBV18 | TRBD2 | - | CASSTLAGSTDTQYF | TGTGCCAGCTCGACGCTAGCGGGGAGCACAGATACGCAGTATTTT
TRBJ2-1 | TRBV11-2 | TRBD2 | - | CASSFNSGDSYNEQFF | TGTGCCAGCAGCTTTAATAGCGGGGACTCCTACAATGAGCAGTTCTTC
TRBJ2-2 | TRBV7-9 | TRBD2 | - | CASSLVAASGIWELFF | TGTGCCAGCAGCTTAGTGGCGGCTAGCGGGATCTGGGAGCTGTTTTTT
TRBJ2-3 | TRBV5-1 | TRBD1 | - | CASTPRGGWSTDTQYF | TGCGCCAGCACCCCCCGAGGGGGCTGGAGCACAGATACGCAGTATTTT
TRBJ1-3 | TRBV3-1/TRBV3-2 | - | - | CASSPHNLWHSGNTIYF | TGTGCCAGCAGCCCACACAATCTCTGGCACTCTGGAAACACCATATATTTT
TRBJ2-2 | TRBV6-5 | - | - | CASSQTGSGELFF | TGTGCCAGCAGCCAAACAGGGTCCGGGGAGCTGTTTTTT
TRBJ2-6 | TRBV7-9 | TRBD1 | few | CASSSYGTGDSGANVLTF | TGTGCCAGCAGCTCGTACGGGACAGGCGACTCTGGGGCCAACGTCCTGACTTTC
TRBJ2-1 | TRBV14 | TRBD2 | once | CASSQERGTSGRNEQFF | TGTGCCAGCAGCCAAGAGCGCGGGACTAGTGGGAGGAATGAGCAGTTCTTC
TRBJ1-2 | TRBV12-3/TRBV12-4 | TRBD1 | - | CASSWSGGGGYTF | TGTGCCAGCAGTTGGTCAGGGGGTGGTGGCTACACCTTC
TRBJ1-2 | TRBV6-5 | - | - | CASSYRGHYTF | TGTGCCAGCAGTTACAGGGGTCACTACACCTTC
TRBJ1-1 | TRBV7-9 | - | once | CASSFGTENTEAFF | TGTGCCAGCAGCTTTGGAACAGAGAACACTGAAGCTTTCTTT
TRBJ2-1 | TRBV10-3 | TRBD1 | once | CALSPGTAPVGEQFF | TGTGCCCTGTCCCCCGGGACAGCTCCTGTGGGTGAGCAGTTCTTC
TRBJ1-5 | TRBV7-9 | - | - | CASSLGGALGQPQHF | TGTGCCAGCAGCTTAGGCGGGGCCTTAGGGCAGCCCCAGCATTTT